These T cell receptor beta chains were read from a single sample in a study of shared clonotypes between healthy human individuals. The data were produced by immunoSEQ multiplex PCR, yet TCRdb's version contains in-frame clones alone and is incomplete. The sample contains roughly 2.1 million clones, 93% of which appear only once. Sequenced material: naive CD8+ T cells from PBMCs. These receptors all stem from a man between 18 and 35 years old in good health. Some clones in this sample may be carry-over from other donors' samples. Each CDR3 is given with its conserved first and last residue. The D gene is left open where the match is weak. Expanded clones get a size class; other rows say once, few or many, or leave the size out.

CDR3nt: TGTGCCAGCAGTGACTCGTCCGGGAGAGATACGCAGTATTTT
CDR3aa: CASSDSSGRDTQYF
abundance: .
j_gene: TRBJ2-3
v_gene: TRBV6-4
d_gene: .

CDR3nt: TGCAGCGTGAGGACAGGGGAGATATTGAGGGAGCAGTACTTC
CDR3aa: CSVRTGEILREQYF
abundance: .
j_gene: TRBJ2-7
v_gene: TRBV29-1
d_gene: TRBD1

CDR3nt: TGTGCCAGCAGCCGCCGGGACAGGGACTCTGGAAACACCATATATTTT
CDR3aa: CASSRRDRDSGNTIYF
abundance: once
j_gene: TRBJ1-3
v_gene: TRBV7-9
d_gene: TRBD1

CDR3nt: TGTGCCAGCAGTCCTAGGGGAGGCACTGAAGCTTTCTTT
CDR3aa: CASSPRGGTEAFF
abundance: .
j_gene: TRBJ1-1
v_gene: TRBV28
d_gene: .

CDR3nt: TGTGCCAGCAGCGTAGGATATGAGGGCAACACCGGGGAGCTGTTTTTT
CDR3aa: CASSVGYEGNTGELFF
abundance: .
j_gene: TRBJ2-2
v_gene: TRBV9
d_gene: .

CDR3nt: TGTGCCAGCAGTTACGGGACGGACAATAATCAGCCCCAGCATTTT
CDR3aa: CASSYGTDNNQPQHF
abundance: .
j_gene: TRBJ1-5
v_gene: TRBV6-6
d_gene: .

CDR3nt: TGTGCCAGCAGTTATCCGGACTCTGGAAACACCATATATTTT
CDR3aa: CASSYPDSGNTIYF
abundance: .
j_gene: TRBJ1-3
v_gene: TRBV6-6
d_gene: .

CDR3nt: TGTGCCAGTAGGGGGCCTAACACTGAAGCTTTCTTT
CDR3aa: CASRGPNTEAFF
abundance: once
j_gene: TRBJ1-1
v_gene: TRBV19
d_gene: .

CDR3nt: TGTGCCAGTAGTATTCGCGGGGCAAACTACGAGCAGTACTTC
CDR3aa: CASSIRGANYEQYF
abundance: .
j_gene: TRBJ2-7
v_gene: TRBV19
d_gene: .

CDR3nt: TGCGCCAGCAGCCAAGAGACTAGCCTCTCCTACAATGAGCAGTTCTTC
CDR3aa: CASSQETSLSYNEQFF
abundance: .
j_gene: TRBJ2-1
v_gene: TRBV4-1
d_gene: TRBD2

CDR3nt: TGTGCCAGCAGTTACCGCTCTAGCGGGTCTTGGGAGCAGTACTTC
CDR3aa: CASSYRSSGSWEQYF
abundance: .
j_gene: TRBJ2-7
v_gene: TRBV6-5
d_gene: TRBD2

CDR3nt: TGTGCCACCGGCAGCCAGCCCCAGCATTTT
CDR3aa: CATGSQPQHF
abundance: few
j_gene: TRBJ1-5
v_gene: TRBV6-5
d_gene: .

CDR3nt: TGTGCCAGCAGTTTGCCAGGGGGGGACGAGCAGTACTTC
CDR3aa: CASSLPGGDEQYF
abundance: .
j_gene: TRBJ2-7
v_gene: TRBV27
d_gene: .

CDR3nt: TGTGCCTGGAGTATGGACAGGGGGCATCAGCCCCAGCATTTT
CDR3aa: CAWSMDRGHQPQHF
abundance: .
j_gene: TRBJ1-5
v_gene: TRBV30
d_gene: TRBD1

CDR3nt: TGTGCCAGCAGACCCCACGGGACAGCTTCCTACGAGCAGTACTTC
CDR3aa: CASRPHGTASYEQYF
abundance: once
j_gene: TRBJ2-7
v_gene: TRBV27
d_gene: TRBD1

CDR3nt: TGTGCCAGCAGCTTCTTCCAAGGGAGAGTAATGACAGATACGCAGTATTTT
CDR3aa: CASSFFQGRVMTDTQYF
abundance: .
j_gene: TRBJ2-3
v_gene: TRBV7-9
d_gene: .

CDR3nt: TGTGCCAGCAGCTTACCCACTGGGGGACAGGGCTACGAGCAGTACTTC
CDR3aa: CASSLPTGGQGYEQYF
abundance: .
j_gene: TRBJ2-7
v_gene: TRBV7-9
d_gene: TRBD1

CDR3nt: TGTGCCAGCAGCCCACCGAGGCCCCACGAGCAGTACTTC
CDR3aa: CASSPPRPHEQYF
abundance: .
j_gene: TRBJ2-7
v_gene: TRBV11-2
d_gene: .

CDR3nt: TGTGCCAGCAGTCCTAAGCCGGGACAGATACTTGGTTTGGATGGCTACACCTTC
CDR3aa: CASSPKPGQILGLDGYTF
abundance: .
j_gene: TRBJ1-2
v_gene: TRBV27
d_gene: TRBD1

CDR3nt: TGCAGCGTCACCAATCCGGGACAGGGATCTTATGACGAGCAGTACTTC
CDR3aa: CSVTNPGQGSYDEQYF
abundance: .
j_gene: TRBJ2-7
v_gene: TRBV29-1
d_gene: TRBD1

CDR3nt: TGTGCCAGCAGCTCATCGACCGACCTGAAATGGACTAATGAAAAACTGTTTTTT
CDR3aa: CASSSSTDLKWTNEKLFF
abundance: .
j_gene: TRBJ1-4
v_gene: TRBV7-9
d_gene: .

CDR3nt: TGTGCCAGCAGCGTAGAGCCCGGGACTAGCGATATCTCGACGCAGTATTTT
CDR3aa: CASSVEPGTSDISTQYF
abundance: .
j_gene: TRBJ2-3
v_gene: TRBV9
d_gene: TRBD2

CDR3nt: TGTGCCAGCAGCCAAGACGTAAGGAACACTGAAGCTTTCTTT
CDR3aa: CASSQDVRNTEAFF
abundance: .
j_gene: TRBJ1-1
v_gene: TRBV14
d_gene: .

CDR3nt: TGTGCCAGCAGCATACTAGCGGGAGGGCCTCATACGCAGTATTTT
CDR3aa: CASSILAGGPHTQYF
abundance: .
j_gene: TRBJ2-3
v_gene: TRBV27
d_gene: TRBD2

CDR3nt: TGTGCCAGCATCCGAAATCCGGGCCTAACCTACAATGAGCAGTTCTTC
CDR3aa: CASIRNPGLTYNEQFF
abundance: .
j_gene: TRBJ2-1
v_gene: TRBV27
d_gene: .